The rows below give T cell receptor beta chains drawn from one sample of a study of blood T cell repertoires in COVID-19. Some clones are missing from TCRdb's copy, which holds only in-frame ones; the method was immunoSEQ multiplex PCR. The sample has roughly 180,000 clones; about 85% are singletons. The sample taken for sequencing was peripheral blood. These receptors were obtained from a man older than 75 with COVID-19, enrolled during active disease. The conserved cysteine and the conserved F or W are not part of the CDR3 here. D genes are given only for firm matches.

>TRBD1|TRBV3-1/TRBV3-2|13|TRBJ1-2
ASSQDEGQGNGYT
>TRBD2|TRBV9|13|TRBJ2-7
ASSVAPGGGYEQY
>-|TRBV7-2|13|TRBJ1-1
ASSFEGAFSTEAF
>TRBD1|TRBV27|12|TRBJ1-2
ASSLTGANYGYT
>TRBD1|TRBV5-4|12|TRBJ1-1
ASSRGQGYTEAF
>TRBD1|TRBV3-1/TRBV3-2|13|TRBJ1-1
ASSRLGTANTEAF
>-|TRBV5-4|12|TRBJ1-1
ASSLDLANTEAF
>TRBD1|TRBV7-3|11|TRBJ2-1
ASSKDRGSGQF
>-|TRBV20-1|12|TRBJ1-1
SASRGPGRLEAF
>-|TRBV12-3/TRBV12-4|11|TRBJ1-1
ASSALRGTEAF
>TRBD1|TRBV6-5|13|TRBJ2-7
ASSPTGFGPYEQY
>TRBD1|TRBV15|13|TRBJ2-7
ATSRDPGQGIEQY
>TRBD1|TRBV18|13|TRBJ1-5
ASSPVGGAGQPQH
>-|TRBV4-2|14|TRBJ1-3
ASSQDKGSAGNTIY
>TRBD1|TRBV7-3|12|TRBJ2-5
ASSPTGGGETQY
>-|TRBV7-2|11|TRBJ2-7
ASSLARFYEQY
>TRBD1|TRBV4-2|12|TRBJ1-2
ASSQAGTGAGYT
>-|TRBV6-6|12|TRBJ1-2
ASSDGGARGGYT
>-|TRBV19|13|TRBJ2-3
ASSIGGGTQDTQY
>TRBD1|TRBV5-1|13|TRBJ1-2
ASSLGGQGVTGYT
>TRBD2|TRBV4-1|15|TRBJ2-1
ASSQTSGGAEWDEQF
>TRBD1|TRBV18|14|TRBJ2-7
ASSQRPGQGASEQY
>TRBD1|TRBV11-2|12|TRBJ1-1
ASSSGQPNTEAF